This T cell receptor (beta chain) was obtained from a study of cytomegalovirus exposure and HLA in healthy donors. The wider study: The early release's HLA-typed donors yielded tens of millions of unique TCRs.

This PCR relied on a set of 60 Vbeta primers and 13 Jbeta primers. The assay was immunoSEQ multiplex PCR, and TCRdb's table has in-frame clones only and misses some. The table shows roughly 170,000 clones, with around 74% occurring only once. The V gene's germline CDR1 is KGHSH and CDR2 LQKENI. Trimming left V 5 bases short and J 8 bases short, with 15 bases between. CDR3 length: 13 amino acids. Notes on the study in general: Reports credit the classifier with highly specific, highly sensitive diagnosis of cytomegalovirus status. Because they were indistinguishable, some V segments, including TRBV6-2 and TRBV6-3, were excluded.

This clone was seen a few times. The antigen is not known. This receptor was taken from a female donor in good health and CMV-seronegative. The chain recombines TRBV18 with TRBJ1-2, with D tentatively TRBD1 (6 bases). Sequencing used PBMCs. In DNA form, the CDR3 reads TGTGCCAGCTCAGTGGCAGGGGAGAGAGGCTACACCTTC. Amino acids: CASSVAGERGYTF. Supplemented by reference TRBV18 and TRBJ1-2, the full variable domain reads NAGVMQNPRHLVRRRGQEARLRCSPMKGHSHVYWYRQLPEEGLKFMVYLQKENIIDESGMPKERFSAEFPKEGPSILRIQQVVRGDSAAYFCASSVAGERGYTFGSGTRLTVV.